These T cell receptor beta chains were read from a single sample in a study of OX40 agonist ivuxolimab in advanced cancers. Here immunoSEQ multiplex PCR was the method, and the copy in TCRdb shows in-frame clones only, minus some. This sample carries approximately 100,000 clones, approximately 85% of them seen once, and the ten largest clones take approximately 4.2%. The material sequenced was CD4+ or CD8+ T cells sorted from blood, taken in a trial of the OX40 agonist ivuxolimab. The receptors derive from an adult with an advanced solid tumor such as melanoma, head and neck, liver or kidney cancer. The CDR3 runs from the conserved cysteine through the conserved F or W. A D gene is named only where the DNA matches it firmly.

>TRBV7-8|NA
CASSVDRTDTQYF
>TRBV6-6|TRBD1
CASSSGQGIYEQYF
>TRBV19|TRBD1
CASSPGTGYQETQYF
>TRBV7-9|NA
CASSPLWGGTDTQYF
>TRBV6-5|NA
CASSSQGGVEQYF
>TRBV28|TRBD2
CASTGLGLATQETQYF
>TRBV4-3|NA
CASSQRFQSGARDGYTF
>TRBV7-2|NA
CASSLLVGNYGYTF
>TRBV5-5|NA
CASSLSGGSYEQYF
>TRBV4-2|NA
CASSQEPSFGEQYF
>TRBV14|NA
CASSKTRTGELFF
>TRBV7-2|NA
CASSLEGDYYGYTF
>TRBV5-4|NA
CASSFQGGNSPLHF
>TRBV6-5|NA
CASRGTGGGVAFF
>TRBV19|NA
CASTERVSTDTQYF
>TRBV6-5|NA
CASSSGRLNTEAFF
>TRBV7-3|NA
CASSFSSANNEQFF
>TRBV5-8|NA
CASSLGHSGSSYNEQFF
>TRBV2|NA
CASSVSSLPFGAKNIQYF
>TRBV7-6|TRBD2
CASSATSGANNEQFF
>TRBV5-4|TRBD2
CASSLEGGSPYNEQFF
>TRBV7-9|NA
CASSRGATEAFF
>TRBV5-4|NA
CASRPETDTYNEQFF
>TRBV27|TRBD1
CASSLTGGRYETQYF
>TRBV10-3|NA
CATHLTQNTEAFF
>TRBV14|NA
CASSQDQGRVSQPQHF
>TRBV18|NA
CASSPFRSKTPDISYEQYF
>TRBV7-9|NA
CASSLAAGGVNEQFF